Reported below is one T cell receptor (beta chain). This specimen comes from a study of T cell responses to AZD1222 COVID-19 vaccine. Germline loops: CDR1 MNHEY, CDR2 SVGEGT. Trimming removed 6 bases at V and 8 bases at J, with 23 bases between. There are 16 residues in the CDR3. Libraries were prepared by immunoSEQ multiplex PCR; TCRdb keeps only in-frame clonotypes and omits some of them. This sample has 100,000 to 150,000 clones; 75% to 90% occur once, and the top ten carry approximately 5.4%. The TCR was taken from an adult in good health. This rearrangement joins TRBV6-2 or TRBV6-3 to TRBJ2-1; possible D gene TRBD2, 6 bases. This specimen consisted of peripheral blood, obtained on day 0 of AZD1222 vaccination. This CDR3 is CASSEGTPWSLDEQFF. Here the CDR3 DNA reads TGTGCCAGCAGCGAAGGGACTCCTTGGTCTTTGGATGAGCAGTTCTTC.